What follows is one T cell receptor beta chain and its context. This entry is derived from a study of control samples from healthy donors and cancer patients. Data came from immunoSEQ multiplex PCR; TCRdb stores just in-frame clones and leaves some out. The sample shows about 130,000 clones, approximately 92% of them seen only once. Sequencing was performed on blood. This sequence originates from a man aged 18 to 29 in good health.

The CDR3 DNA is TGTGCCAGCAGTGATGTAAGCACAGATACGCAGTATTTT. It yields the protein CASSDVSTDTQYF. The chain couples TRBV2 to TRBJ2-3, with D hard to call. Trimming pared 3 bases from V and 0 bases from J, leaving 4 bases between. The CDR3 contains 13 residues. Germline assignment: CDR1 SNHLY and CDR2 FYNNEI.